The 23 T cell receptor beta chains below all came from one sample that was sequenced in a study of blood T cell repertoires in COVID-19. The protocol was immunoSEQ multiplex PCR, while the TCRdb copy is restricted to in-frame clones and leaves out a portion. The profile shows 300,000 to 400,000 clones, about 90% of them singletons. The source material was peripheral blood. These receptors were taken from a woman in her seventies with COVID-19, enrolled during active disease.

The chain links TRBV24-1 to TRBJ2-2, with D maybe TRBD2 (5 bases). The CDR3 contains 14 residues. The ends were cut back, 6 bases at V and 3 bases at J, with 10 bases in the middle. Germline CDR1 and CDR2: KGHDR and SFDVKD. The CDR3 region has the DNA TGTGCCACCAGTAAGACTACGGACACCGGGGAGCTGTTTTTT. Protein sequence: CATSKTTDTGELFF.

Regarding this clone: Given a much more abundant clone one base away, this may be a read error. The same CDR3 is also encoded by other DNA sequences in this sample. J is TRBJ1-6 and V is TRBV5-1; 8 nucleotides line up with TRBD1. The V segment lost 2 bases and the J segment 7 bases; nucleotides outside the gene matches: 2. The CDR3 is 14 residues long. The germline V gene has CDR1 SGHRS and CDR2 YFSETQ. This CDR3 is CASSLQGENSPLHF. The CDR3 region has the DNA TGCGCCAGCAGCTTACAGGGGGAAAATTCACCCCTCCACTTT.

This rearrangement joins TRBV19 to TRBJ1-2; D gene uncertain. The V end lost 11 bases, the J end lost 0 bases, and 7 bases lay between the germline ends. This CDR3 has 11 amino acids. From germline, CDR1 is LNHDA and CDR2 SQIVND (reference sequence). CDR3 DNA sequence: TGTGCCGCCGGGGCTAACTATGGCTACACCTTC. It is translated as CAAGANYGYTF.

The count of this clone is one. The chain is built from TRBV21-1 and TRBJ1-5; no DNA check was done on the table's D call, TRBD1. TRBV21-1 is shown as a pseudogene. The CDR3 runs 18 residues. CDR3 nucleotides: TGTGCCAGCAGCTTGCTGGACAGGGAAGAACCCATCGATCAGCCCCAGCATTTT. Translating gives CASSLLDREEPIDQPQHF.

The chain joins TRBV2 to TRBJ2-2, with TRBD1 as a possible D gene (5 bases). Trimming removed 5 bases from V and 6 bases from J, with 7 bases in between. The CDR3 runs 12 residues. Germline CDR1 and CDR2: SNHLY and FYNNEI. The CDR3 DNA follows: TGTGCCAGCAGTTCAGGGTCCGGGGAGCTGTTTTTT. It is translated as CASSSGSGELFF.

The chain joins TRBV2 to TRBJ2-1, with D tentatively TRBD2 (5 bases). The length of the CDR3 is 13 residues. CDR1 SNHLY and CDR2 FYNNEI come from the germline V gene. The V end was cut by 7 bases, the J end by 6 bases, with 13 bases between. Here the CDR3 reads CASTGDRVNEQFF. Written as DNA, the CDR3 is TGTGCCAGCACCGGGGATAGGGTCAATGAGCAGTTCTTC.

The rearrangement uses TRBV27 and TRBJ2-7; tentatively, D is TRBD1 (6 bases). CDR1 is MNHEY, CDR2 SMNVEV, per germline (reference sequence). This CDR3 region has 14 residues. Trimming removed 3 bases at V and 5 bases at J, with 14 bases between. CDR3 region: CASSFTAGVNEQYF. In nucleotides, the CDR3 is TGTGCCAGCAGTTTTACAGCAGGGGTTAACGAGCAGTACTTC.

This chain joins TRBV2 and TRBJ2-1, with 7 bases fitting TRBD2. The CDR3 spans 15 residues. V was clipped by 4 bases and J by 9 bases; unmatched bases: 12. The germline V gene has CDR1 SNHLY and CDR2 FYNNEI. In DNA form, the CDR3 reads TGTGCCAGCAGTGGATCGGGGGGAGAAGGGAGTGAGCAGTTCTTC. Protein: CASSGSGGEGSEQFF.

The chain employs TRBV20-1 and TRBJ1-2, with D uncertain. Trimming left V 6 bases short and J 1 base short, with 6 bases between. The length of the CDR3 is 11 residues. The germline V gene has CDR1 DFQATT and CDR2 SNEGSKA (reference sequence). The CDR3 sequence: CSATHNYGYTF. CDR3 nucleotides: TGCAGTGCCACTCATAACTATGGCTACACCTTC.

Written as DNA, the CDR3 is TGTGCCAGCAGTTACCCAGGGATGCTTGGCTACACCTTC. Translating gives CASSYPGMLGYTF. This chain joins TRBV6-5 and TRBJ1-2, with a possible D match to TRBD1 (5 bases). The V gene's germline CDR1 is MNHEY and CDR2 SVGAGI. CDR3 length equals 13 residues. V was pared by 2 bases and J by 7 bases, with 11 bases between.

This clone has a single count. This sequence joins TRBV7-2 and TRBJ1-2, with 8 positions matching TRBD1. CDR1 is SGHTA and CDR2 is FQGNSA in the germline V gene. This CDR3 has 15 residues. Unmatched junction bases numbered 8, after V lost 1 base and J lost 7 bases. CDR3 bases: TGTGCCAGCAGCTTAGGGGGCAGGGGGCTTGGTGGCTACACCTTC. It translates to CASSLGGRGLGGYTF.

The chain recombines TRBV7-9 with TRBJ2-5; 9 bases match TRBD1. The CDR3 loop spans 14 amino acids. The V gene end was trimmed by 1 base and the J gene end by 5 bases; junction bases not matched to a gene: 2. Germline CDR1 SEHNR, CDR2 FQNEAQ (reference sequence). CDR3 in DNA: TGTGCCAGCAGCTTAGGGGACAGGGTGGAGACCCAGTACTTC. Residues: CASSLGDRVETQYF.

The rearrangement uses TRBV3-1 (or the pseudogene TRBV3-2) and TRBJ1-1; the D is unclear. V dropped 0 bases and J dropped 10 bases, with 12 bases sitting between them. Looked up from germline, CDR1 is LGHDT and CDR2 is YNNKEL (reference sequence). The CDR3 is made up of 13 amino acids. The CDR3 DNA follows: TGTGCCAGCAGCCAAGATGCCCTTGGGAGAGCTTTCTTT. It is translated as CASSQDALGRAFF.

The chain recombines TRBV10-2 with TRBJ2-7; tentatively, D is TRBD2 (5 bases). Germline V CDR1 and CDR2: WSHSY, SAAADI. The V gene lost 0 bases and the J gene lost 2 bases, with 8 bases spanning the gap. The CDR3 spans 14 residues. The CDR3 loop reads CASSESGGTYEQYF. CDR3 coding DNA: TGCGCCAGCAGTGAGTCTGGAGGTACCTACGAGCAGTACTTC.

The V call is TRBV9, the J call TRBJ1-2; TRBD1 agrees at 7 bases. The CDR3 is 15 residues long. Germline V gene data show CDR1 as SGDLS and CDR2 as YYNGEE. Losses at the gene ends were 4 bases for V and 7 bases for J; bases not matched to a gene: 13. The CDR3 is CASSPRQGGAGGYTF. The CDR3, as DNA: TGTGCCAGCAGCCCACGACAGGGAGGCGCGGGTGGCTACACCTTC.

This chain links TRBV6-5 with TRBJ1-6; no clear D. Deletions cut 3 bases from V and 5 bases from J, with 14 bases between. The CDR3 consists of 16 residues. Germline V gives CDR1 MNHEY, CDR2 SVGAGI. Written as DNA, the CDR3 is TGTGCCAGCAGTTATTATGAGCCGGGAGATAATTCACCCCTCCACTTT. This codes for CASSYYEPGDNSPLHF.

J is TRBJ1-2 and V is TRBV6-6; 8 bases are shared with TRBD1. The CDR3 length is 13 residues. Per the germline V gene, CDR1 is MNHNY and CDR2 is SVGAGI (reference sequence). The junction had 6 bases not matched to a gene; V was cut back by 7 bases and J by 5 bases. CDR3 DNA: TGTGCCAGCATCCTACAGGGGGGTTATGGCTACACCTTC. It is translated as CASILQGGYGYTF.

This sequence joins TRBV7-2 and TRBJ2-4; 7 bases align to TRBD1. CDR1 and CDR2 (germline): SGHTA, FQGNSA. The CDR3 is 15 amino acids. The J segment lost 8 bases and the V segment lost 8 bases, leaving 15 bases of the junction unmatched. The CDR3 region is CASGSAGGIGDIQYF. The CDR3 DNA is TGTGCCAGCGGCAGCGCAGGGGGAATTGGGGACATTCAGTACTTC.

The V call is TRBV4-2, the J call TRBJ2-3, with D hard to call. V lost 2 bases and J lost 0, with 3 bases in between. CDR3 length: 13 amino acids. The germline V gene encodes CDR1 LGHNA and CDR2 YNFKEQ. CDR3 sequence: CASSQHSTDTQYF. The CDR3 bases are TGTGCCAGCAGCCAACATAGCACAGATACGCAGTATTTT.

V usage is TRBV19 and J usage is TRBJ1-1; 7 nucleotides agree with TRBD1. The length of the CDR3 is 14 residues. J was trimmed by 2 bases and V by 4 bases; bases with no gene match: 4. CDR1 and CDR2 from the germline V gene are LNHDA and SQIVND (reference sequence). The CDR3 DNA reads as TGTGCCAGTAGTAAATGGACAGGAAACACTGAAGCTTTCTTT. It yields the protein CASSKWTGNTEAFF.

The chain carries TRBV15 and TRBJ1-6; 9 bases line up with TRBD1. From germline, CDR1 is LNHNV and CDR2 YYDKDF (reference sequence). J gave up 14 bases and V 0 bases, and 2 bases lay outside the gene matches. CDR3 length: 13 amino acids. CDR3 nucleotide sequence: TGTGCCACCAGCAGAGAACAGGGGGCCTCCCTCCACTTT. Protein sequence: CATSREQGASLHF.

V gene TRBV3-1 (or the pseudogene TRBV3-2) combines with J gene TRBJ2-4, with D maybe TRBD1 (6 bases). Trimming removed 4 bases from V and 7 bases from J, with 17 bases in between. Per germline, CDR1 LGHDT and CDR2 YNNKEL (reference sequence). This CDR3 has 15 amino acids. CDR3 sequence: CASSPGPGTRNIQYF. CDR3 coding DNA: TGTGCCAGCAGCCCTGGCCCCGGGACACGGAACATTCAGTACTTC.

This clone is a singleton in its sample. The chain joins TRBV29-1 to TRBJ2-1; possible D gene TRBD1, 6 bases. Germline assignment: CDR1 SQVTM and CDR2 ANQGSEA. The CDR3 contains 15 residues. The V gene lost 7 bases and the J gene lost 5 bases, with 21 bases spanning the gap. CDR3 loop: CSALKGELRDNEQFF. The CDR3 DNA sequence: TGCAGCGCCCTGAAGGGGGAACTTAGGGACAATGAGCAGTTCTTC.